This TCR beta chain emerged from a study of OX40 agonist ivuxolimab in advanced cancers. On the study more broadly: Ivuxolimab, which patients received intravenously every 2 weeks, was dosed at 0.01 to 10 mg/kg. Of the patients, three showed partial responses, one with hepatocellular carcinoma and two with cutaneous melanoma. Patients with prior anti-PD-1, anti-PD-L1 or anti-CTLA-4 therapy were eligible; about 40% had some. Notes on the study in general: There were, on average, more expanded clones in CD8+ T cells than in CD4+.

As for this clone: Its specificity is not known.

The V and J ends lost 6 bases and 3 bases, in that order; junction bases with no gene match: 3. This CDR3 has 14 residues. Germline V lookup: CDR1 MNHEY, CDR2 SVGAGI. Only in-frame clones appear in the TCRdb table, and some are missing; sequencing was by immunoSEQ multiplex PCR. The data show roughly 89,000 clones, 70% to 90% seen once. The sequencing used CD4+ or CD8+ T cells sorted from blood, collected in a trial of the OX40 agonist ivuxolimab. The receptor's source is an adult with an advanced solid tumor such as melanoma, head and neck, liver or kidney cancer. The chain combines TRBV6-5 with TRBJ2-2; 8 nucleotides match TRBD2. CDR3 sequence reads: CASRLLADTGELFF. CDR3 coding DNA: TGTGCCAGCAGGCTACTAGCGGACACCGGGGAGCTGTTTTTT.